This T cell receptor (beta chain) derives from a study of blood T cell repertoires in COVID-19. Study-level information: Samples taken during acute and convalescent COVID-19 were collected in the United States, Italy and Spain. The analysed material was cDNA or gDNA that came from T cells, B-cell-depleted T cells, or PBMCs.

As processed by the authors: Quantification of nucleated cells was approximated via reference gene primer amplification. Sequencing was performed with immunoSEQ multiplex PCR; in TCRdb, only in-frame clones are kept and a portion is missing. V, J and clone size derive from that table, while D and trimming were established from the DNA sequence. The table has about 240,000 clones, about 86% seen once. The germline V gene has CDR1 MNHEY and CDR2 SVGAGI. The CDR3 has 16 residues. J was trimmed by 4 bases and V by 4 bases; bases with no gene match: 10. Input material: peripheral blood. The chain recombines TRBV6-5 with TRBJ2-3; 8 bases fit TRBD2. The sequence came from a woman at least 80 years old with acute or convalescent COVID-19. CDR3 nucleotide sequence: TGTGCCAGCAGTTCCTCCTTAGCGGGGTTTTCAGATACGCAGTATTTT. It is translated as CASSSSLAGFSDTQYF.